This T cell receptor beta chain stems from a study of blood T cell repertoires in COVID-19. The wider study: The samples span acute and convalescent COVID-19 from the United States, Italy and Spain. From T cells, B-cell-depleted T cells, or PBMCs came the material, which was cDNA or gDNA.

CDR1 is SGHRS, CDR2 YFSETQ, per germline. V lost 0 bases and J lost 0; bases outside the gene matches: 4. CDR3 size: 17 residues. The repertoire was sequenced with immunoSEQ multiplex PCR; TCRdb's copy has only in-frame clones and lacks some. The sample lists tens of thousands of clones; approximately 80% were seen once. V is TRBV5-1 and J is TRBJ1-5, with TRBD1 matching 9 bases. The receptor was derived from a man at least 80 years old with acute or convalescent COVID-19. Sequencing was carried out using peripheral blood. The chain's CDR3 is CASSLGGTGYSNQPQHF. CDR3 nucleotide sequence: TGCGCCAGCAGCTTGGGGGGGACAGGGTATAGCAATCAGCCCCAGCATTTT.